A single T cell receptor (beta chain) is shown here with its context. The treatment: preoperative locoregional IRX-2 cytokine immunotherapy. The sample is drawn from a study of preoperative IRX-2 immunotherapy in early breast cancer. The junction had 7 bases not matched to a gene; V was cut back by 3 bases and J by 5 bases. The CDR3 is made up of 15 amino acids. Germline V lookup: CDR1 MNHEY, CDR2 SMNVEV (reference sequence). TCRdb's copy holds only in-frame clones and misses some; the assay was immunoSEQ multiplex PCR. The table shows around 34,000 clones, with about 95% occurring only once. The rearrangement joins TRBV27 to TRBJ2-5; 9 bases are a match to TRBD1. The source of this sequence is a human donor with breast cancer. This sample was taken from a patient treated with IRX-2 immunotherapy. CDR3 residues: CASSFRTGAGETQYF. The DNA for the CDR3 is TGTGCCAGCAGTTTCAGGACAGGGGCGGGGGAGACCCAGTACTTC.